This T cell receptor beta chain was observed in a study of CD8 T cells in Susac syndrome. Across the study: When blood was drawn, the patients with Susac syndrome were therapy-naive, on corticosteroids, or on intravenous immunoglobulin alone.

General study findings and limits: Susac-specific public clones found in total CD8+ repertoires numbered some 17, and those in CD8+ TEMRA repertoires numbered about five.

This clonotype was observed a handful of times. Its antigen is currently unknown. After extraction with the RNeasy kit, roughly 0.5 to 1 ug of the RNA was reverse transcribed using random hexamers. The CDR3 of TCR beta was amplified by immunoSEQ multiplex PCR across 54 Vbeta and 13 Jbeta. TCRdb used MiXCR to reprocess the immunoSEQ multiplex PCR reads, holding one entry per CDR3 protein. The repertoire holds tens of thousands of distinct CDR3 sequences, with 95% as singletons. TEMRA cells were enriched by FACS, and CD4+ and CD8+ T cells were negatively isolated. The CDR3 is 14 amino acids. Per the germline V gene, CDR1 is SGHRS and CDR2 is YFSETQ. V gave up 4 bases and J gave up 5 bases, with 15 bases separating them.

Source material: CD8+ T cells from PBMCs. This sequence originates from a human donor with Susac syndrome. The V and J genes are TRBV5-1 and TRBJ2-5; D gene uncertain. The DNA of the CDR3 is TGCGCCAGCAGCCTCCGAGGTCAAGGGGAGACCCAGTACTTC. It codes for CASSLRGQGETQYF.